This T cell receptor beta chain was captured in a study of molecular identifiers for immune sequencing clone quantification. Overall study results and limits: Barcodes shared by identical TCR molecules could lead to underestimated sizes of highly expanded clones.

MiXCR, run by TCRdb on the PCR reads, gives a single entry per CDR3 protein. Counted here are about 640,000 distinct CDR3 sequences, just under 20% occurring once; the ten biggest clones make up approximately 0.9%. In this sample, this clonotype turned up many times. Its antigen remains unidentified. Trimming cost V 6 bases and J 2 bases; bases outside gene matches: 8. CDR3 length: 15 residues. Germline V CDR1 and CDR2: KGHSH, LQKENI. Material: naive CD8+ T cells from blood, with Jurkat cell RNA spiked in. The subset is: FACS-sorted CD8+CD4-CCR7+CD45RA+ naive T cells. The V and J genes are TRBV18 and TRBJ2-7; 9 bases are a match to TRBD2. The TCR sequence derives from a human donor in good health. Some libraries in this study had Jurkat cell RNA spiked in. CDR3 sequence: CASSGFGGGAYEQYF. CDR3 nucleotide sequence: TGTGCCAGCTCGGGGTTTGGCGGGGGGGCCTACGAGCAGTACTTC.